The clone carrying this TCR beta chain has more than one count but fewer than ten. No antigen is known for it. TCRdb itself ran the 5' RACE reads through MiXCR, one entry per CDR3 protein. The data contain around 72,000 distinct CDR3 sequences, around 7.8% of them singletons. This entry comes from a study of T cells after yellow fever vaccination. Overall study: The fractions with low cell numbers were processed using SMART-Seq v4 Ultra Low Input. Study results and caveats: Subsequent to the booster, the majority of primary-vaccination clones reappeared (96% CD4, 88% CD8). Just a small share of clonotypes turned up in the CD4 compartment as well as the CD8 compartment. The secondary response was weaker, and its peak arrived faster, on day 5 versus 15.

The sample consisted of CD8+ T cells sorted from PBMCs, taken around 10 days after the first yellow fever vaccination. The clonotype comes from a man younger than 35 who received the YFV17D yellow fever vaccine.

The CDR3 here is CASSLPPDRLYNEKLFF. CDR3 sequence (DNA): TGTGCCAGCAGCTTACCCCCGGACAGGTTATATAATGAAAAACTGTTTTTT. The V call is TRBV7-2, the J call TRBJ1-4; 7 bases agree with TRBD1. Trimming removed 2 bases from V and 4 bases from J; junction bases left unmatched: 10. Germline CDR1 reads SGHTA; CDR2 reads FQGNSA. This CDR3 is built from 17 residues.